This TCR beta chain was captured by sequencing in a study of T cells expressing NK-cell markers. TCRdb re-analyzed the 5' RACE reads; it lists each CDR3 protein once, without DNA. In all, the sample yields approximately 150,000 distinct CDR3 sequences. Study-wide results and limits: These clonotypes additionally ranked first within the CD3+CD56-NKG2C+ fraction of several donors.

Points on this clonotype: Its target is unknown.

Source material: blood T cells: a sorted CD56 or NKG2C T cell subset, CD4+ or CD8+ T cells, or bulk PBMC T cells (not recorded which). The sequence came from a man aged 18 to 30 in good health.

CDR3 residues: CASSPKGLAGGNEQFF. The chain recombines TRBV11-1 with TRBJ2-1; checking the TCRdb D call of TRBD2 is not possible without DNA. The CDR3 sequence is 16 residues long. Germline CDR1 SGHAT, CDR2 FQDESV (reference sequence).